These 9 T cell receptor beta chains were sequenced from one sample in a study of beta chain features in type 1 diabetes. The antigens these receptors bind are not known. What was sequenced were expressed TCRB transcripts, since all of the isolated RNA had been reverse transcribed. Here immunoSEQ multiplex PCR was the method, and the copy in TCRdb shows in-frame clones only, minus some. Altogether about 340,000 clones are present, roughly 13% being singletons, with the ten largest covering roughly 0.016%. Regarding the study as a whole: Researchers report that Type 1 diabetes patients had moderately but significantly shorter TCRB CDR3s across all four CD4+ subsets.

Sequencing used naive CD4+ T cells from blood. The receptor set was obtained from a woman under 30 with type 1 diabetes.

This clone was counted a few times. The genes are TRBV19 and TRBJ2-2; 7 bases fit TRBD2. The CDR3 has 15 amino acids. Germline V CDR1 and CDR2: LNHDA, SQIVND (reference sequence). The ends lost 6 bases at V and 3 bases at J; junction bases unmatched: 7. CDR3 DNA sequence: TGTGCCAGTAGCTGGGAGGGGACCTACACCGGGGAGCTGTTTTTT. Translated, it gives CASSWEGTYTGELFF.

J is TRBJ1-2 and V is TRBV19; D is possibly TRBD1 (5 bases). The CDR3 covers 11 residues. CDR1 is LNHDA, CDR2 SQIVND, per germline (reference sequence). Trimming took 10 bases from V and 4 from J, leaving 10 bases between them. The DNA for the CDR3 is TGTGCCACTACCCAGGGCTATGGCTACACCTTC. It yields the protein CATTQGYGYTF.

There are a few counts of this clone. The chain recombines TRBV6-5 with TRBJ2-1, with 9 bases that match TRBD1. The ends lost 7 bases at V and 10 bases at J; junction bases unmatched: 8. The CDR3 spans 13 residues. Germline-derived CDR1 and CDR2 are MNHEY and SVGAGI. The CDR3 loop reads CASKGQGLREQFF. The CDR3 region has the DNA TGTGCCAGCAAAGGACAGGGGTTACGGGAGCAGTTCTTC.

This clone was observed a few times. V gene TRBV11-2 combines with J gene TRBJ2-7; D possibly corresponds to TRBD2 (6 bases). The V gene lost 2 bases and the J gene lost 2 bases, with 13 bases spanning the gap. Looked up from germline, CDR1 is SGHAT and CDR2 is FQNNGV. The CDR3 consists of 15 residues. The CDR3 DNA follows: TGTGCCAGCAGCTTATCCAGCGGGTTACCCTACGAGCAGTACGTC. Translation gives CASSLSSGLPYEQYV.

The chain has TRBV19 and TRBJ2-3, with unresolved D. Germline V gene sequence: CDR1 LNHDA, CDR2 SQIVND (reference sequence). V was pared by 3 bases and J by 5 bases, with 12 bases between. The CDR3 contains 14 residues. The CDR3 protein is CASSISEKRDTQYF. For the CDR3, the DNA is TGTGCCAGTAGTATTTCGGAGAAGAGAGATACGCAGTATTTT.

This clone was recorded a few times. CDR3 sequence reads: CASRPTGQGAGQPQHF. CDR3 nucleotide sequence: TGTGCCAGCAGACCAACGGGACAGGGGGCGGGGCAGCCCCAGCATTTT. This sequence joins TRBV6-6 and TRBJ1-5; 12 bases are a match to TRBD1. From germline, CDR1 is MNHNY and CDR2 SVGAGI (reference sequence). The CDR3 is 16 residues long. Trimming at V came to 6 bases and at J to 7 bases, leaving 10 bases not matched to a gene.

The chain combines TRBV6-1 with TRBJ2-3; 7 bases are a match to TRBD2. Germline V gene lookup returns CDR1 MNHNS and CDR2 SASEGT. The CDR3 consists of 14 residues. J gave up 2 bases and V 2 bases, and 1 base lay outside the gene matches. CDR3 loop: CASSELADTDTQYF. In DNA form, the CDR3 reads TGTGCCAGCAGTGAACTAGCGGACACAGATACGCAGTATTTT.

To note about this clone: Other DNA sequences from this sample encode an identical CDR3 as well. The CDR3 sequence is CASSLAGTSSYEQYF. CDR3 in DNA: TGTGCCAGCAGCTTGGCAGGGACTAGCTCCTACGAGCAGTACTTC. The V gene is TRBV28, the J gene TRBJ2-7, with 8 bases aligning to TRBD2. The J segment lost 0 bases and the V segment lost 6 bases, leaving 7 bases of the junction unmatched. This CDR3 comprises 15 residues. Germline V gene lookup returns CDR1 MDHEN and CDR2 SYDVKM.

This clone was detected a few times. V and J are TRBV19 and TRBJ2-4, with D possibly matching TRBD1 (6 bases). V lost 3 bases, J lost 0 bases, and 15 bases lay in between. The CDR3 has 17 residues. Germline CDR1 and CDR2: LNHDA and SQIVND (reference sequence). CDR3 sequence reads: CASSIIPQGKAKNIQYF. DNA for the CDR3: TGTGCCAGTAGTATTATTCCACAGGGTAAAGCCAAAAACATTCAGTACTTC.